This paragraph covers one T cell receptor beta chain sequence. Its antigen is still unknown. These data belong to a study of Ad26.COV2.S vaccination and SARS-CoV-2 variants. Overall study context: The COV1001 Ad26.COV2.S trial arm included the donor. Findings of the study overall: CD8+ and CD4+ T cells specific for spike reportedly responded with substantial breadth after vaccination. Higher spike-specific TCR breadth was found in vaccine recipients than in placebo recipients.

Germline values: CDR1 SGDLS, CDR2 YYNGEE. The CDR3 runs 14 residues. J lost 2 bases, V lost 4 bases, and 6 bases had no gene match. The treatment: some 19 received Ad26.COV2.S at low or high dose, single or two shots; several received placebo; per-sample allocation not given. Following the first vaccine or placebo injection, samples were taken on day 63. An adult aged 18-55 years in Boston served as the donor. This table comes from immunoSEQ multiplex PCR, and its TCRdb copy is limited to in-frame clones, with some not included. The repertoire has 350,000 to 550,000 clones, roughly 89% of them found once; the top ten carry about 2.5%.

This sequence was found in a person aged 18-65 years who received the Ad26.COV2.S COVID-19 vaccine or a placebo. Sample: peripheral blood, taken in a trial of Ad26.COV2.S vaccine versus placebo. The chain carries TRBV9 and TRBJ2-7, with 7 bases identical to TRBD2. The CDR3 is CASSLRGRTYEQYV. The CDR3 nucleotides read TGTGCCAGCAGCCTGCGGGGGAGAACCTACGAGCAGTACGTC.